This TCR beta chain stems from a study of blood T cell repertoires in COVID-19. About the research overall: From T cells, B-cell-depleted T cells, or PBMCs came the material, which was cDNA or gDNA.

Germline V CDR1 and CDR2: SEHNR, FQNEAQ (reference sequence). V was pared by 5 bases and J by 3 bases, with 14 bases between. This CDR3 is built from 14 residues. Each recovered donor of Cohort 3 presented with two negative PCRs, clearance, or symptom resolution. Authors' data handling: Amplification from reference gene primers served as the basis for estimated nucleated cell counts. Generated by immunoSEQ multiplex PCR, the TCRdb table keeps only in-frame clones and is missing some. That table gives V, J and clone size, and the DNA gave D and trimming. The data contain hundreds of thousands of clones, approximately 86% of them singletons.

This clonotype was sampled from a woman aged 60-75 years who had recovered from COVID-19. V is TRBV7-9 and J is TRBJ2-7, with D maybe TRBD2 (6 bases). The sequencing input was PBMCs or T cells enriched from blood (not recorded which). The CDR3 DNA is TGTGCCAGCAGCACGCGGGACCGTAACTACGAGCAGTACTTC. Its translation is CASSTRDRNYEQYF.